The 15 T cell receptor beta chains below were found in one sample sequenced in a study of cytomegalovirus exposure and HLA in healthy donors. PCR primers comprised 60 Vbeta and 13 Jbeta primers. Produced via immunoSEQ multiplex PCR; TCRdb's table is partial and in-frame only. The data show under 150,000 clones, roughly 77% seen once. The sample comprised PBMCs. Receptors were obtained from a female donor in good health and CMV-seronegative.

This chain uses TRBV7-2 with TRBJ2-5, with 10 bases aligning to TRBD1. The CDR3 has 14 amino acids. Per germline, CDR1 SGHTA and CDR2 FQGNSA. Trimming at V came to 4 bases and at J to 2 bases, leaving 1 base not matched to a gene. CDR3: CASSWGQGQETQYF. The CDR3 bases are TGTGCCAGCAGCTGGGGACAGGGGCAAGAGACCCAGTACTTC.

The gene calls are TRBV10-3 and TRBJ1-6, with TRBD1 matching 10 bases. V was pared by 2 bases and J by 7 bases, with 2 bases of the junction left unmatched. CDR3 length equals 15 residues. CDR1 and CDR2 (germline): ENHRY, SYGVKD. The CDR3 loop is CAISERGQGNSPLHF. The CDR3, as DNA: TGTGCCATCAGTGAGAGGGGACAGGGGAATTCACCCCTCCACTTT.

This CDR3 reads CASSAFQVSSGANVLTF. The CDR3, as DNA: TGTGCCAGCAGTGCCTTCCAGGTTAGCTCTGGGGCCAACGTCCTGACTTTC. The rearrangement joins TRBV6-4 to TRBJ2-6, with D uncertain. The CDR3 sequence is 17 residues long. CDR1 is MRHNA and CDR2 is SNTAGT in the germline V gene. V shed 4 bases and J shed 0 bases, with 13 bases lying between them.

This chain uses TRBV2 with TRBJ2-5; 10 bases align to TRBD1. The V segment lost 7 bases and the J segment 5 bases; nucleotides outside the gene matches: 7. This CDR3 comprises 14 residues. CDR1 is SNHLY and CDR2 is FYNNEI in the germline V gene. The CDR3 here is CASKRTGGGETQYF. In nucleotides, the CDR3 is TGTGCCAGCAAAAGGACAGGGGGAGGGGAGACCCAGTACTTC.

V usage is TRBV5-8 and J usage is TRBJ2-3; D might be TRBD1 (5 bases). CDR1 and CDR2 (germline): SGHTS, YDEGEE. CDR3 length: 16 residues. V shed 2 bases and J shed 2 bases, with 15 bases lying between them. Here the CDR3 DNA reads TGTGCCAGCAGCTTTACCGGACATACATTCACAGATACGCAGTATTTT. Translation gives CASSFTGHTFTDTQYF.

This chain uses TRBV4-3 with TRBJ2-4; possibly TRBD2 for D (5 bases). This CDR3 has 14 amino acids. Trimming stripped 0 bases from V and 8 bases from J, with 11 bases between. Germline loops: CDR1 LGHNA, CDR2 YSLEER. The CDR3 reads CASSQERAADIQYF. In DNA, the CDR3 is TGCGCCAGCAGCCAAGAGAGAGCGGCGGACATTCAGTACTTC.

In the case of this clone: The junction shows a germline mismatch at one end, possibly a read error. The rearrangement joins TRBV7-9 to TRBJ2-7; 12 nucleotides align to TRBD1. This CDR3 has 15 residues. Germline loops: CDR1 SEHNR, CDR2 FQNEAQ (reference sequence). The CDR3 loop reads CSSSPGTGGIHEQYF. The CDR3 nucleotides are TGTTCCAGCAGCCCCGGGACAGGGGGCATCCACGAGCAGTACTTC.

V is TRBV9 and J is TRBJ2-7; 9 nucleotides match TRBD1. Trimming at V came to 0 bases and at J to 1 base, leaving 8 bases not matched to a gene. There are 17 residues in the CDR3. CDR1 is SGDLS and CDR2 is YYNGEE in the germline V gene. The CDR3 sequence: CASSVGVGTGTSYEQYF. CDR3 DNA sequence: TGTGCCAGCAGCGTAGGAGTTGGGACAGGGACGTCCTACGAGCAGTACTTC.

Note on this clone: The same CDR3 also results from other DNA sequences found in this sample. The J gene is TRBJ2-7, the V gene TRBV15, with D possibly being TRBD1 (5 bases). CDR3 length: 15 residues. Germline CDR1 is LNHNV and CDR2 is YYDKDF (reference sequence). Between the trimmed V and J ends, which lost 0 bases and 1 base, there was a span of 10 bases. Here the CDR3 reads CATSRDRGSSYEQYF. The CDR3 region has the DNA TGTGCCACCAGCAGAGATAGGGGATCTTCCTACGAGCAGTACTTC.

This clone was recorded once. The CDR3, as DNA: TGCGCCAGCAGCTCTAAGATTCTGAACACTGAAGCTTTCTTT. Translation gives CASSSKILNTEAFF. The chain joins TRBV5-1 to TRBJ1-1; D ambiguous. The CDR3 runs 14 residues. V was shortened by 3 bases and J by 0 bases, with 9 bases between the two germline ends. Germline CDR1 and CDR2: SGHRS and YFSETQ.

J is TRBJ1-2 and V is TRBV7-8; D is unresolved. This CDR3 is 12 amino acids long. Germline V gene lookup returns CDR1 SGHVS and CDR2 FQNEAQ. The ends were cut back, 3 bases at V and 4 bases at J, with 6 bases in the middle. CDR3 sequence: CASSFGLYGYTF. In nucleotides, the CDR3 is TGTGCCAGCAGCTTTGGGCTCTATGGCTACACCTTC.

V gene TRBV10-3 combines with J gene TRBJ2-7, with a possible D match to TRBD1 (6 bases). Trimming removed 10 bases at V and 3 bases at J, with 10 bases between. The CDR3 consists of 11 residues. Germline CDR1 is ENHRY and CDR2 is SYGVKD. Written as DNA, the CDR3 is TGTGCCACCCGGACAGTCTACGAGCAGTACTTC. Protein: CATRTVYEQYF.

V and J are TRBV4-2 and TRBJ2-1; 10 nucleotides line up with TRBD2. The CDR3 runs to 16 residues. The germline V gene encodes CDR1 LGHNA and CDR2 YNFKEQ. V lost 3 bases to trimming and J lost 7 bases; unmatched junction nucleotides: 9. The CDR3 is CASSQDIAGGRNEQFF. CDR3 nucleotides: TGTGCCAGCAGCCAGGATATAGCGGGGGGAAGGAATGAGCAGTTCTTC.

The chain joins TRBV27 to TRBJ1-1; 9 bases are a match to TRBD1. Germline CDR1 is MNHEY and CDR2 is SMNVEV (reference sequence). The CDR3 spans 14 residues. J lost 7 bases, V lost 5 bases, and 8 bases had no gene match. The CDR3 DNA sequence: TGTGCCAGCAGTGAGGACAGGGGAGCCTTTGAAGCTTTCTTT. As protein: CASSEDRGAFEAFF.

The V call is TRBV11-2, the J call TRBJ1-2, with D unclear. The ends were cut back, 0 bases at V and 7 bases at J, with 12 bases in the middle. This CDR3 is 14 amino acids long. The germline gives CDR1 SGHAT, CDR2 FQNNGV. In DNA, the CDR3 is TGTGCCAGCAGCTTAGATCTGGCCGGGGTTGGCTACACCTTC. The encoded protein is CASSLDLAGVGYTF.